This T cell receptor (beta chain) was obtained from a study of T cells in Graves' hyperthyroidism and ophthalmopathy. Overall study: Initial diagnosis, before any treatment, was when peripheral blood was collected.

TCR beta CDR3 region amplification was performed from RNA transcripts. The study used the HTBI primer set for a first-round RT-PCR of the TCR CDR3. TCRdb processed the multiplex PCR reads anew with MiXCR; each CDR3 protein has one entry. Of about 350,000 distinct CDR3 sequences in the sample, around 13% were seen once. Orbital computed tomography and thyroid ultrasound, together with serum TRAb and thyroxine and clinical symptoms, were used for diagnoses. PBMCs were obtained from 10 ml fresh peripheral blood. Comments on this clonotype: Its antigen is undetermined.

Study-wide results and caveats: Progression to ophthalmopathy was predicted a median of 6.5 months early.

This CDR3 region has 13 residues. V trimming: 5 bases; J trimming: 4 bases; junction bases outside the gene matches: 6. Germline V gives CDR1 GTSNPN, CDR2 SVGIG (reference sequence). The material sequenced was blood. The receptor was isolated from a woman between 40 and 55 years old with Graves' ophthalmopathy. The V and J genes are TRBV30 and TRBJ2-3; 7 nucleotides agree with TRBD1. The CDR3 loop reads CAWAQGMADTQYF. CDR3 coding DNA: TGTGCCTGGGCACAGGGGATGGCAGATACGCAGTATTTT. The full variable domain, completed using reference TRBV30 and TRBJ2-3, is SQTIHQWPATLVQPVGSPLSLECTVEGTSNPNLYWYRQAAGRGLQLLFYSVGIGQISSEVPQNLSASRPQDRQFILSSKKLLLSDSGFYLCAWAQGMADTQYFGPGTRLTVL.